This T cell receptor beta chain stems from a study of blood T cell repertoires in COVID-19. Trimming took 6 bases from V and 1 from J, leaving 3 bases between them. Germline CDR1 is MNHEY and CDR2 is SVGAGI. The CDR3 runs 11 residues. Libraries were prepared by immunoSEQ multiplex PCR; TCRdb keeps only in-frame clonotypes and omits some of them. The sample holds 30,000 to 40,000 clones, 80% to 90% seen once. Sequenced material: peripheral blood. The chain joins TRBV6-5 to TRBJ2-5; D uncertain. The receptor's source is a man between 45 and 60 years old with acute or convalescent COVID-19. The CDR3, as DNA: TGTGCCAGCAGCCTCCAAGAGACCCAGTACTTC. Encoded protein: CASSLQETQYF.